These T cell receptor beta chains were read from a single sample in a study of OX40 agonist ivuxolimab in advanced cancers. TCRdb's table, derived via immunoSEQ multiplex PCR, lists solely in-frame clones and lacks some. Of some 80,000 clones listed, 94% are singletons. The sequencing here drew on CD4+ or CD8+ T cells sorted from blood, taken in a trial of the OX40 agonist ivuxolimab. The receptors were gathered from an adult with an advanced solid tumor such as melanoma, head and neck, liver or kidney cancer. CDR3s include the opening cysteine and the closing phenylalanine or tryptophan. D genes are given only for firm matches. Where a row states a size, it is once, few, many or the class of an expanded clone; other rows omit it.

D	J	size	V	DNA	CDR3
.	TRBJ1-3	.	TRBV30	TGTGCCTGGAGTGTACTTGGCGGACCTGGAAACACCATATATTTT	CAWSVLGGPGNTIYF
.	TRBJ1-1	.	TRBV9	TGTGCCAGCAGCGTCGGGGTCCGGGACACTGAAGCTTTCTTT	CASSVGVRDTEAFF
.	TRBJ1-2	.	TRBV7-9	TGTGCCAGCAGCCAATTGGGACATGGCTACACCTTC	CASSQLGHGYTF
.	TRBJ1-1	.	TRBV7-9	TGTGCCAGCAGCTTAGCTTGGGCACCTAACACTGAAGCTTTCTTT	CASSLAWAPNTEAFF
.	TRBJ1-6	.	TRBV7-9	TGTGCCAGCAGCTTAGGGGAGAACAGGAATTCACCCCTCCACTTT	CASSLGENRNSPLHF
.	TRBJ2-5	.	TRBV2	TGTGCCAGCTTAGAGATTACCGGCCAAGAGACCCAGTACTTC	CASLEITGQETQYF
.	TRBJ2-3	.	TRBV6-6	TGTGCCAGCAGCCTACCCCTAACAGGGCCCACAGATACGCAGTATTTT	CASSLPLTGPTDTQYF
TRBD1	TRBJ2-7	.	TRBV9	TGTGCCAGCAGCTCCGGACAGGGTTACTCCTACGAGCAGTACTTC	CASSSGQGYSYEQYF
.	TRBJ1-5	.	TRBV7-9	TGTGCCAGCAGCTTCGGGGCAGCTAATCAGCCCCAGCATTTT	CASSFGAANQPQHF
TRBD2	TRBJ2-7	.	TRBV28	TGTGCCAGCAGTTTACTCTCGGTAGCGGGAACCTACGAGCAGTACTTC	CASSLLSVAGTYEQYF
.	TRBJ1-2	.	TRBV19	TGTGCCACCAGCATGGGGGACTACACCTTC	CATSMGDYTF
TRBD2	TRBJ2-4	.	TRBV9	TGTGCCAGCAGCCCAGGGACTAGGCAGTACTTC	CASSPGTRQYF
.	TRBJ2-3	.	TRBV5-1	TGCGCCAGCAGCCCCGGTATGCCAGATACGCAGTATTTT	CASSPGMPDTQYF
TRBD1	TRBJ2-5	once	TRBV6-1	TGTGCCAGCAGTGAGGACCCACAGGGGTACCAAGAGACCCAGTACTTC	CASSEDPQGYQETQYF
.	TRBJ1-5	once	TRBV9	TGTGCCAGCAGCGTAGGGCAGAGCAATCAGCCCCAGCATTTT	CASSVGQSNQPQHF
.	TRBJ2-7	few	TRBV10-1	TGCGCCAGCAGTGGCGGGACAAGGGAGTACGAGCAGTACTTC	CASSGGTREYEQYF
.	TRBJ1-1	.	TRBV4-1	TGCGCCAGCAGCCCCCGCTTTGGGGGGCCTGAAGCTTTCTTT	CASSPRFGGPEAFF
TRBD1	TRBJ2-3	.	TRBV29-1	TGCAGCGTTGAGTACAGGGGCGCAGATACGCAGTATTTT	CSVEYRGADTQYF
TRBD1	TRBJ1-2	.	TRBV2	TGTGCCAGCAGTGAATACGGGACAGGGAAGCCCAACTATGGCTACACCTTC	CASSEYGTGKPNYGYTF
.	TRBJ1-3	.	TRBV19	TGTGCCAGTAGTATACCCCCTGGAAACACCATATATTTT	CASSIPPGNTIYF
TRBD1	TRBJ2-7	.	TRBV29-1	TGCAGCGTCCGACCCCAGACAGGGTTCTCCTACGAGCAGTACTTC	CSVRPQTGFSYEQYF
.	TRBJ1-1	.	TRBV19	TGTGCCAGTAGTACCGGACATCACATGAACACTGAAGCTTTCTTT	CASSTGHHMNTEAFF
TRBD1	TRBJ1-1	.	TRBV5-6	TGTGCCAGCAGCTTGGGACAGGGGGCTTTCTTT	CASSLGQGAFF
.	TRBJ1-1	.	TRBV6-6	TGTGCCAGCAGTTACTCGAGTAACACTGAAGCTTTCTTT	CASSYSSNTEAFF
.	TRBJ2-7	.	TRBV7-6	TGTGCCAGCAGCTTAGGCGACAGAACCTACGAGCAGTACTTC	CASSLGDRTYEQYF
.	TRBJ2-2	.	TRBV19	TGTGCCAGTAGTCGAGCGGCTCCCTGGTCCACCGGGGAGCTGTTTTTT	CASSRAAPWSTGELFF
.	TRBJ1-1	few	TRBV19	TGTGCCAGTAGCTACACCCTGAACACTGAAGCTTTCTTT	CASSYTLNTEAFF
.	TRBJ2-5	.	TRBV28	TGTGCCAGCAGTTTGTCGGAGGGGTTGGGGGAGACCCAGTACTTC	CASSLSEGLGETQYF
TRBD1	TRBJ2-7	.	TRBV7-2	TGTGCCAGCAGCTCGAGCCGCTCCGGGACAGGGCTTTTCCTTTACGAGCAGTACTTC	CASSSSRSGTGLFLYEQYF
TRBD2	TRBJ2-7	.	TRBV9	TGTGCCAGCAGCGAAAGCGGGAGCCGCTCCTACGAGCAGTACTTC	CASSESGSRSYEQYF
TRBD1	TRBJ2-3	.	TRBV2	TGTGCCAGAAAAGACGACAGGGGGCTCAGCACAGATACGCAGTATTTT	CARKDDRGLSTDTQYF
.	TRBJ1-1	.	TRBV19	TGTGCCAGTAGTATCCCAACGACAGACCCGAACACTGAAGCTTTCTTT	CASSIPTTDPNTEAFF
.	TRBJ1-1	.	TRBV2	TGTGCCAGCAGTGAAGCGGGGAGGAACACTGAAGCTTTCTTT	CASSEAGRNTEAFF
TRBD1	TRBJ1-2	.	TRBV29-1	TGCAGCGTCGGGACAGGGACAAACTATGGCTACACCTTC	CSVGTGTNYGYTF
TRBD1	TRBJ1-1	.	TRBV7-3	TGTGCCAGCAGCCCGGGACAGGGGAGATCGGACACTGAAGCTTTCTTT	CASSPGQGRSDTEAFF
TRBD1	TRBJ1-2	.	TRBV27	TGTGCCAGCACCCCGTGGGAGGGGGCGGCCTATGGCTACACCTTC	CASTPWEGAAYGYTF
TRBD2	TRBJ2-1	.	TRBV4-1	TGCGCCAGCACCCCGACTAGCGGGAGGGCGGGGGCACACAATGAGCAGTTCTTC	CASTPTSGRAGAHNEQFF
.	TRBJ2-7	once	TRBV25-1	TGTGCCAGCAGTGGCCCACGGTCCTACGAGCAGTACTTC	CASSGPRSYEQYF
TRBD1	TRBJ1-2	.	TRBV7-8	TGTGCCAGCAGGGCGAACAGCAGCCCCAGGACAGGGGGGAAGTCCTACTATGGCTACACCTTC	CASRANSSPRTGGKSYYGYTF
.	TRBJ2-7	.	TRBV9	TGTGCCAGCAGCGCAGAGGGGTACGAGCAGTACTTC	CASSAEGYEQYF
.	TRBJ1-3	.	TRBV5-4	TGTGCCAGCAGCTCGATCTTCTCTGGAAACACCATATATTTT	CASSSIFSGNTIYF
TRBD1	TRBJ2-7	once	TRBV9	TGTGCCAGCAGCGGGGACAGGCCCCACGAGCAGTACTTC	CASSGDRPHEQYF
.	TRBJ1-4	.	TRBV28	TGTGCCAGCATTAGTGAGGGTGAAAAACTGTTTTTT	CASISEGEKLFF
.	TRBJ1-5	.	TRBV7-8	TGTGCCAGCAGCTTAGCCAGTTGGGGTATAGGCAATCAGCCCCAGCATTTT	CASSLASWGIGNQPQHF
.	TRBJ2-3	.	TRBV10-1	TGCGCTTACTGGGGGGAGGGGGGCACAGATACGCAGTATTTT	CAYWGEGGTDTQYF
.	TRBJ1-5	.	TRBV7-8	TGTGCCAGCAGCCCGAGTGGAGGCAGGGCCGGAGGGCCCCAGCATTTT	CASSPSGGRAGGPQHF